This TCR beta chain was profiled in a study of cytomegalovirus exposure and HLA in healthy donors. The study, taken as a whole, reports: Later on, an analysis tied over 15,000 TCR beta sequences to HLA alleles at 0.05 false discovery rate. What a later analysis reportedly showed was that an Asian-associated ancestry cluster had fewer N-insertions than the approximately 700-donor mean.

A multiplex PCR was run with 60 Vbeta primers and 13 Jbeta primers. Measured with immunoSEQ multiplex PCR; TCRdb has only the in-frame clones, and not every one. The data show 250,000 to 350,000 clones, roughly 85% seen once. V was clipped by 8 bases and J by 1 base; unmatched bases: 8. Germline-derived CDR1 and CDR2 are MNHEY and SVGAGI. The CDR3 is made up of 15 amino acids. In the case of this clone: Its antigen is undetermined.

Donors sampled were nominally healthy, though unrecorded immune exposures were likely. Sequenced material: PBMCs. The sequence derives from a man aged 35-49 years in good health and CMV-seropositive. The chain has TRBV6-5 and TRBJ1-2, with 9 bases aligning to TRBD1. CDR3 DNA sequence: TGTGCCAGCCATGACAGGGGGAAGAGTAACTATGGCTACACCTTC. It codes for CASHDRGKSNYGYTF.